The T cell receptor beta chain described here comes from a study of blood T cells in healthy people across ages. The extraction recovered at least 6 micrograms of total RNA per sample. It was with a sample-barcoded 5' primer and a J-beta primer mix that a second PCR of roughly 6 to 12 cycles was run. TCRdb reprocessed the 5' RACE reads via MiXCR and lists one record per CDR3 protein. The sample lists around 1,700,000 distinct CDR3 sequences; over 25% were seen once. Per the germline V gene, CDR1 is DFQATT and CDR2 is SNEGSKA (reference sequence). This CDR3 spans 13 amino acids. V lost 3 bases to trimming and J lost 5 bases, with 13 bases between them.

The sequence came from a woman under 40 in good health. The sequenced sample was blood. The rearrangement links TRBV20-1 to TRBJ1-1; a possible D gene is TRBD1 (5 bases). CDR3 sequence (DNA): TGCAGTGCTAGCGGAGGGACGAGGACTGAAGCTTTCTTT. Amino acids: CSASGGTRTEAFF.